What follows are 15 T cell receptor beta chains derived from one specimen sequenced in a study of blood T cell repertoires in COVID-19. Clones were sequenced by immunoSEQ multiplex PCR, and TCRdb holds only the in-frame ones, with some missing. The sample lists roughly 100,000 clones, about 75% occurring once. The sample was peripheral blood. Receptor source: a woman of 80 years or more with acute or convalescent COVID-19.

This sequence joins TRBV7-2 and TRBJ2-5; weak D call: TRBD2 (5 bases). V was clipped by 5 bases and J by 8 bases, with 18 bases between them. Germline V gene data show CDR1 as SGHTA and CDR2 as FQGNSA. The CDR3 is 14 residues long. CDR3 nucleotides: TGTGCCAGCAGCCCCGGACGCAGCGGCGCCACCCAGTACTTC. As protein: CASSPGRSGATQYF.

This clone has only one observation. The chain employs TRBV6-1 and TRBJ1-2; D is uncertain. The germline V gene encodes CDR1 MNHNS and CDR2 SASEGT. The V and J ends lost 1 base and 4 bases respectively, with 10 bases between them. The CDR3 runs to 14 residues. The DNA for the CDR3 is TGTGCCAGCAGTGAAGGTCAGTCAACCTATGGCTACACCTTC. Residues: CASSEGQSTYGYTF.

This clone came up once. The genes are TRBV18 and TRBJ2-1; D possibly corresponds to TRBD1 (6 bases). Trimming took off 6 bases at V and 2 bases at J, with 17 bases between the two ends. This CDR3 contains 16 residues. Germline CDR1 is KGHSH and CDR2 is LQKENI. CDR3 DNA sequence: TGTGCCAGCTCTTTTGCACAGGGATCCCCCTACAATGAGCAGTTCTTC. Translating gives CASSFAQGSPYNEQFF.

This chain uses TRBV6-2 or TRBV6-3 with TRBJ1-3; D remains ambiguous. The CDR3 length is 14 residues. Germline CDR1 is MNHEY and CDR2 is SVGEGT. Between the trimmed V and J ends, which lost 4 bases and 2 bases, there was a span of 9 bases. DNA for the CDR3: TGTGCCAGCAGTTTCGGAGTGCCTGGAAACACCATATATTTT. This sequence encodes CASSFGVPGNTIYF.

The rearrangement links TRBV30 to TRBJ1-2; TRBD1 might be the D (5 bases). Germline assignment: CDR1 GTSNPN and CDR2 SVGIG (reference sequence). The V end lost 3 bases, the J end lost 3 bases, and 11 bases lay between the germline ends. The CDR3 loop spans 13 amino acids. This CDR3 is CAWSTGDYYGYTF. As DNA, the CDR3 is TGTGCCTGGAGCACGGGGGATTACTATGGCTACACCTTC.

V is TRBV28 and J is TRBJ1-2; tentative D call: TRBD1 (5 bases). Trimming shortened V by 4 bases and J by 7 bases, and 13 bases separated the two germline ends. The CDR3 runs to 13 residues. CDR1 MDHEN and CDR2 SYDVKM come from the germline V gene. The CDR3, as DNA: TGTGCCAGCAGTTCCTCGACCGGGGGTGGCTACACCTTC. Amino acids: CASSSSTGGGYTF.

This clone occurred a few times. V gene TRBV27 combines with J gene TRBJ1-6; 9 nucleotides align to TRBD1. The length of the CDR3 is 15 residues. The germline gives CDR1 MNHEY, CDR2 SMNVEV (reference sequence). With 2 bases clipped from V and 10 bases from J, the junction kept 6 bases outside the gene matches. In DNA form, the CDR3 reads TGTGCCAGCAGTTTACAACAGGGGGCGGTGTCACCCCTCCACTTT. Its protein product is CASSLQQGAVSPLHF.

In its sample, this clone was seen once. The chain uses TRBV19 and TRBJ1-1, with a tentative D call TRBD1 (5 bases). V lost 3 bases and J 4 bases, leaving 12 bases between the germline ends. The length of the CDR3 is 14 residues. The germline gives CDR1 LNHDA, CDR2 SQIVND (reference sequence). CDR3 sequence (DNA): TGTGCCAGTAGTATCCGGTGGCAGGGCACTGAAGCTTTCTTT. Protein sequence: CASSIRWQGTEAFF.

The CDR3 region is CASSSDRGGNQPQHF. The CDR3, as DNA: TGTGCCAGCTCATCGGACAGGGGAGGCAATCAGCCCCAGCATTTT. The chain is built from TRBV18 and TRBJ1-5, with 9 positions matching TRBD1. Trimming at V came to 5 bases and at J to 2 bases, leaving 4 bases not matched to a gene. The CDR3 runs 15 residues. Germline-derived CDR1 and CDR2 are KGHSH and LQKENI.

A few counts support this clone. J is TRBJ2-7 and V is TRBV19; 8 bases line up with TRBD1. Germline trimming cut 4 bases from V and 1 base from J; bases unmatched to any gene: 0. CDR3 size: 13 residues. The germline V gene has CDR1 LNHDA and CDR2 SQIVND (reference sequence). The CDR3 reads CASSRTGSYEQYF. Written as DNA, the CDR3 is TGTGCCAGTAGTAGGACAGGGTCCTACGAGCAGTACTTC.

The rearrangement joins TRBV11-2 to TRBJ2-6; D is undetermined. The CDR3 has 16 amino acids. V lost 0 bases to trimming and J lost 0 bases, with 6 bases between them. Germline CDR1 is SGHAT and CDR2 is FQNNGV. In DNA form, the CDR3 reads TGTGCCAGCAGCTTAGATCTCGTCTCTGGGGCCAACGTCCTGACTTTC. Translated, it gives CASSLDLVSGANVLTF.

The rearrangement joins TRBV5-1 to TRBJ2-3; 12 positions match TRBD1. V shed 2 bases and J 3 bases; nucleotides not matched to a gene: 7. Germline-derived CDR1 and CDR2 are SGHRS and YFSETQ. This CDR3 contains 17 residues. CDR3 DNA: TGCGCCAGCAGCTTACGGGACAGGGGGCGAGGAACAGATACGCAGTATTTT. Translating gives CASSLRDRGRGTDTQYF.

The CDR3 coding sequence is TGTGCTAGCAGATGGGAGGGCGATGCAGATACGCAGTATTTT. Translated, it gives CASRWEGDADTQYF. The J gene is TRBJ2-3, the V gene TRBV24-1; 7 bases are a match to TRBD2. The CDR3 runs to 14 residues. Germline values: CDR1 KGHDR, CDR2 SFDVKD.

CDR3 in amino acids: CASSSDRGRYYGYTF. CDR3 in DNA: TGCGCCAGCAGCTCCGACAGGGGGCGCTACTATGGCTACACCTTC. This chain uses TRBV5-1 with TRBJ1-2; 10 bases are shared with TRBD1. CDR3 length equals 15 residues. J gave up 3 bases and V 3 bases, and 5 bases lay outside the gene matches. Germline V gene lookup returns CDR1 SGHRS and CDR2 YFSETQ.

The rearrangement joins TRBV7-2 to TRBJ2-1; 7 bases map to TRBD1. V dropped 5 bases and J dropped 3; count of bases not matched to a gene: 4. The CDR3 contains 14 residues. Germline CDR1 SGHTA, CDR2 FQGNSA. The CDR3 here is CASSPWDSYNEQFF. CDR3 bases: TGTGCCAGCAGCCCCTGGGACAGCTACAATGAGCAGTTCTTC. Combining the CDR3 with reference TRBV7-2 and TRBJ2-1 gives the whole variable domain GAGVSQSPSNKVTEKGKDVELRCDPISGHTALYWYRQSLGQGLEFLIYFQGNSAPDKSGLPSDRFSAERTGGSVSTLTIQRTQQEDSAVYLCASSPWDSYNEQFFGPGTRLTVL.